This T cell receptor beta chain was sequenced for a study of CD8+ T cells in alopecia areata. The wider study: At a dose of 5 to 10 mg twice daily, oral tofacitinib was given to treated patients.

Documented treatment: oral pan-JAK inhibitor, 5-10 mg twice daily. Trimming stripped 1 base from V and 4 bases from J, with 8 bases between. Looked up from germline, CDR1 is GTSNPN and CDR2 is SVGIG (reference sequence). This CDR3 is 13 amino acids long. Sequencing relied on a cDNA template that was reverse transcribed from extracted RNA. Some clones are missing from TCRdb's copy, which holds only in-frame ones; the method was immunoSEQ multiplex PCR. Of 160,000 or so clones in the sample, approximately 52% were seen once. This sequence joins TRBV30 and TRBJ2-1; D is ambiguous. The sequencing used CD4+ T cells sorted from blood, collected between weeks 55 and 65, from a patient treated with tofacitinib. The receptor's source is a human donor with alopecia areata. The CDR3 coding sequence is TGTGCCTGGAGTGCCCTTAGTTACAATGAGCAGTTCTTC. It is translated as CAWSALSYNEQFF.